One and the same sample provided the 2 T cell receptor beta chains below, sequenced in a study of blood T cells in healthy people across ages. PCR was performed a second time for roughly 7 to 12 cycles using a sample-barcoded 5' primer and a J-beta primer mix. TCRdb fed the 5' RACE reads into MiXCR, producing one record per CDR3 protein. The repertoire consists of roughly 650,000 distinct CDR3 sequences, with 32% occurring once and the leading ten covering approximately 15%. Sequencing was done on a sample of blood. All receptors come from a woman at least 80 years old in good health.

This clonotype was seen a few times. The genes are TRBV2 and TRBJ1-4; TRBD1 is a possible D gene (6 bases). From germline, CDR1 is SNHLY and CDR2 FYNNEI. The CDR3 sequence is 16 residues long. V lost 6 bases and J lost 7, with 21 bases in between. The CDR3 loop is CASSLIVGGGGEKLFF. The CDR3 coding sequence is TGTGCCAGCAGCCTCATAGTGGGGGGCGGAGGTGAAAAACTGTTTTTT.

This clonotype was counted many times. The chain uses TRBV29-1 and TRBJ2-7; 12 bases match TRBD2. Germline CDR1 and CDR2: SQVTM and ANQGSEA. The CDR3 runs to 12 residues. The ends lost 5 bases at V and 5 bases at J; junction bases unmatched: 1. The CDR3, as DNA: TGCAGCGTTTGGACTAGCGGGAACGAGCAGTACTTC. It specifies CSVWTSGNEQYF.